This T cell receptor (beta chain) was documented in a study of a mutant IDH1 vaccine in newly diagnosed glioma. For the study at large: Across weeks 1, 3, 5, 7, 11, 15, 19 and 23, patients received a vaccination each time, eight in all. Vaccines were first given 4-6 weeks after radiotherapy alone, or with temozolomide cycles. Former treatment meant radiotherapy, temozolomide, or both; the majority had gotten both.

Time point noted: week 11, during vaccination. Vaccination comprised doses that each held 300 ug of mutant IDH1 20-mer peptide, plus topical imiquimod. The data were produced by immunoSEQ multiplex PCR, yet TCRdb's version contains in-frame clones alone and is incomplete. The sample holds about 110,000 clones, about nine tenths seen once. A note on this clone: Antigen: not known.

The CDR3 extends over 14 amino acids. The germline CDR1 and CDR2 sequences are SGHNT and YENEEA. V was clipped by 1 base and J by 6 bases, with 10 bases between them. The TCR was taken from a woman aged 45-65 years with glioma. The genes are TRBV11-3 and TRBJ2-1; D gene ambiguous. The specimen comprised PBMCs, sampled from a glioma patient whose treatment included an IDH1 peptide vaccine. CDR3 DNA: TGTGCCAGCAGCTTAGCGGATGGTAGCAATGAGCAGTTCTTC. This gives the protein CASSLADGSNEQFF.